The 26 T cell receptor beta chains listed next were all sequenced from one sample in a study of neoadjuvant anti-PD-1 for oral cavity cancer. Sequencing was performed with immunoSEQ multiplex PCR; in TCRdb, only in-frame clones are kept and a portion is missing. This table holds approximately 37,000 clones, roughly two fifths found once. Stated time point: after neoadjuvant nivolumab, at surgical resection. The sample here was tumor tissue, taken after nivolumab (anti-PD-1) treatment. Source of these receptors: a person aged 40 to 85 with oral cavity squamous cell carcinoma.

Ten or more counts support this clone. The rearrangement joins TRBV19 to TRBJ2-2; D not certain. The germline gives CDR1 LNHDA, CDR2 SQIVND (reference sequence). This CDR3 region has 13 residues. V lost 2 bases and J lost 4, with 5 bases in between. CDR3 in amino acids: CASSITVTGELFF. The CDR3 nucleotides are TGTGCCAGTAGTATAACTGTCACCGGGGAGCTGTTTTTT. Complete variable domain (other parts from reference TRBV19 and TRBJ2-2): DGGITQSPKYLFRKEGQNVTLSCEQNLNHDAMYWYRQDPGQGLRLIYYSQIVNDFQKGDIAEGYSVSREKKESFPLTVTSAQKNPTAFYLCASSITVTGELFFGEGSRLTVL.

As DNA, the CDR3 is TGCGCCAGCAGCTCATCTACAGATACGCAGTATTTT. It specifies CASSSSTDTQYF. The chain carries TRBV5-1 and TRBJ2-3; D is uncertain. This CDR3 has 12 residues. CDR1 is SGHRS and CDR2 is YFSETQ in the germline V gene. With 3 bases removed from V and 3 bases from J, the gap between germline ends came to 5 bases.

The chain recombines TRBV9 with TRBJ2-1; D is possibly TRBD1 (5 bases). Looked up from germline, CDR1 is SGDLS and CDR2 is YYNGEE. The CDR3 runs to 17 residues. Trimming took 0 bases from V and 2 from J, leaving 15 bases between them. Here the CDR3 reads CASSVGVGRAAYNEQFF. CDR3 DNA: TGTGCCAGCAGCGTAGGGGTCGGCAGGGCAGCCTACAATGAGCAGTTCTTC.

The genes are TRBV11-2 and TRBJ2-5, with 7 positions matching TRBD1. This CDR3 is built from 13 residues. Germline V gene data show CDR1 as SGHAT and CDR2 as FQNNGV. Trimming took 5 bases from V and 1 from J; bases not matched to a gene: 1. CDR3 residues: CASSGTAQETQYF. For the CDR3, the DNA is TGTGCCAGCAGCGGGACAGCCCAAGAGACCCAGTACTTC.

This chain links TRBV29-1 with TRBJ2-1, with D unclear. Germline CDR1 SQVTM, CDR2 ANQGSEA. The CDR3 is 12 residues long. The V end was cut by 5 bases, the J end by 4 bases, with 9 bases between. The CDR3 DNA reads as TGCAGCGTTTGGCTAACATACAATGAGCAGTTCTTC. Its translation: CSVWLTYNEQFF.

The rearrangement joins TRBV5-1 to TRBJ1-1; TRBD1 might be the D (6 bases). Trimming removed 4 bases from V and 1 base from J, with 11 bases in between. The CDR3 covers 14 residues. Germline CDR1 reads SGHRS; CDR2 reads YFSETQ. The CDR3 reads CASSQQGGNTEAFF. CDR3 sequence (DNA): TGCGCCAGCAGCCAACAGGGTGGGAACACTGAAGCTTTCTTT.

This clone was observed many times. The chain employs TRBV9 and TRBJ1-3; unclear D gene. Trimming pared 0 bases from V and 0 bases from J, leaving 7 bases between. The V gene's germline CDR1 is SGDLS and CDR2 YYNGEE. This CDR3 region has 15 residues. The CDR3 DNA sequence: TGTGCCAGCAGCGTAGACGTTTACTCTGGAAACACCATATATTTT. It codes for CASSVDVYSGNTIYF.

This clone was seen more than once but under ten times. The chain employs TRBV6-1 and TRBJ1-1, with 7 bases aligning to TRBD1. The CDR3 loop spans 17 amino acids. Germline CDR1 MNHNS, CDR2 SASEGT. V trimming: 6 bases; J trimming: 5 bases; junction bases outside the gene matches: 18. CDR3 DNA sequence: TGTGCCAGCAGGGAAATACTGAGACAGGGAATGAGGACTGAAGCTTTCTTT. Protein: CASREILRQGMRTEAFF.

This clone came up a few times. V usage is TRBV5-6 and J usage is TRBJ1-2; no definite D call. The length of the CDR3 is 14 residues. With 0 bases removed from V and 1 base from J, the gap between germline ends came to 7 bases. The germline gives CDR1 SGHDT, CDR2 YYEEEE. In DNA, the CDR3 is TGTGCCAGCAGCTTGGAGCGACTTAACTATGGCTACACCTTC. It yields the protein CASSLERLNYGYTF.

About this clone itself: At one of its ends the junction is not consistent with the germline gene, which may arise from a read error. J is TRBJ2-7 and V is TRBV6-6, with TRBD2 as a possible D gene (7 bases). CDR3 length equals 12 residues. Germline CDR1 and CDR2: MNHNY and SVGAGI (reference sequence). The CDR3 loop reads CASNLQGGLQCF. The CDR3, as DNA: TGTGCCAGCAATCTACAGGGAGGGCTTCAGTGCTTC.

V and J are TRBV6-5 and TRBJ2-2; unclear D gene. CDR1 and CDR2 from the germline V gene are MNHEY and SVGAGI. The V gene lost 2 bases and the J gene lost 0 bases, with 4 bases spanning the gap. CDR3 length: 14 amino acids. CDR3 DNA: TGTGCCAGCAGTTACAGCTCGAACACCGGGGAGCTGTTTTTT. Its translation: CASSYSSNTGELFF.

A few counts support this clone. The chain recombines TRBV7-9 with TRBJ1-1; D unclear. The CDR3 runs 12 residues. In germline, CDR1 is SEHNR, CDR2 FQNEAQ (reference sequence). V lost 1 base to trimming and J lost 6 bases, with 6 bases between them. In DNA form, the CDR3 reads TGTGCCAGCAGCTTAGACCGCTCTGAAGCTTTCTTT. It yields the protein CASSLDRSEAFF.

This clone occurred once. V usage is TRBV11-2 and J usage is TRBJ2-5, with D possibly matching TRBD1 (6 bases). The ends were cut back, 5 bases at V and 4 bases at J, with 11 bases in the middle. CDR3 length: 13 amino acids. Germline V gene lookup returns CDR1 SGHAT and CDR2 FQNNGV. CDR3: CASSLDRRETQYF. CDR3 DNA sequence: TGTGCCAGCAGCCTCGACAGGAGAGAGACCCAGTACTTC.

The chain has TRBV7-3 and TRBJ1-2; no definite D call. The CDR3 extends over 18 amino acids. Trimming removed 2 bases from V and 4 bases from J, with 23 bases in between. Looked up from germline, CDR1 is SGHTA and CDR2 is FQGTGA. CDR3 amino acids: CASSLEIWSRHYRYGYTF. In DNA form, the CDR3 reads TGTGCCAGCAGCTTAGAAATTTGGTCGCGGCACTACCGCTATGGCTACACCTTC.

The table lists this clone with a few counts. The chain couples TRBV6-1 to TRBJ1-1; no clear D gene. The CDR3 is 11 amino acids. Germline CDR1 and CDR2: MNHNS and SASEGT. Trimming left V 6 bases short and J 0 bases short, with 2 bases between. CDR3 bases: TGTGCCAGCAGAATGAACACTGAAGCTTTCTTT. This gives the protein CASRMNTEAFF.

The CDR3 sequence is CASRQGNRAEAFF. CDR3 sequence (DNA): TGTGCCAGCAGACAGGGGAACAGGGCTGAAGCTTTCTTT. J is TRBJ1-1 and V is TRBV28; 7 bases are a match to TRBD1. Germline V gives CDR1 MDHEN, CDR2 SYDVKM. Trimming took 6 bases from V and 6 from J; bases not matched to a gene: 7. This CDR3 comprises 13 residues.

This clone showed up many times. The chain uses TRBV4-2 and TRBJ2-3; D may be TRBD2 (5 bases). CDR3 length: 13 residues. The germline V gene has CDR1 LGHNA and CDR2 YNFKEQ. The V gene lost 5 bases and the J gene lost 3 bases, with 9 bases spanning the gap. CDR3 loop: CASSDPGTDTQYF. The CDR3 coding sequence is TGTGCCAGCAGCGACCCGGGAACAGATACGCAGTATTTT.

The chain recombines TRBV27 with TRBJ2-7; tentatively, D is TRBD2 (6 bases). Germline CDR1 MNHEY, CDR2 SMNVEV (reference sequence). The V end was cut by 3 bases, the J end by 1 base, with 19 bases between. This CDR3 is 17 amino acids long. This CDR3 is CASSFLAGTEISYEQYF. CDR3 in DNA: TGTGCCAGCAGTTTCTTGGCCGGGACTGAGATTTCCTACGAGCAGTACTTC.

The rearrangement uses TRBV28 and TRBJ2-1; 9 positions agree with TRBD1. V lost 3 bases, J lost 3 bases, and 3 bases stayed unmatched. CDR1 is MDHEN and CDR2 is SYDVKM in the germline V gene. The CDR3 loop spans 15 amino acids. CDR3 nucleotides: TGTGCCAGCAGTTTGGAGACAGGGGGCTACAATGAGCAGTTCTTC. As protein: CASSLETGGYNEQFF.

The V gene is TRBV10-3, the J gene TRBJ2-2; D unclear. The CDR3 is 15 amino acids. CDR1 and CDR2 from the germline V gene are ENHRY and SYGVKD. Trimming shortened V by 0 bases and J by 8 bases, and 13 bases separated the two germline ends. CDR3 coding DNA: TGTGCCATCAGTGAGTCTATTAGGAGTTTTGGGGAGCTGTTTTTT. This translates into CAISESIRSFGELFF.

The J gene is TRBJ2-5, the V gene TRBV9; D may be TRBD1 or TRBD2 (5 bases each). The CDR3 loop spans 14 amino acids. V lost 4 bases to trimming and J lost 6 bases, with 16 bases between them. The germline V gene has CDR1 SGDLS and CDR2 YYNGEE. CDR3 sequence (DNA): TGTGCCAGCAGCCCCGGGACCGACTTAAAGACCCAGTACTTC. Amino acids: CASSPGTDLKTQYF.

This clone has just a few counts. The J gene is TRBJ2-1, the V gene TRBV7-3; no reliable D call. CDR1 and CDR2 (germline): SGHTA, FQGTGA. This CDR3 contains 13 residues. V was shortened by 0 bases and J by 8 bases, with 8 bases between the two germline ends. DNA of the CDR3: TGTGCCAGCAGCTTAACGGGGTACGATGAGCAGTTCTTC. Protein product: CASSLTGYDEQFF.

The gene calls are TRBV29-1 and TRBJ2-1; tentatively, D is TRBD2 (6 bases). Germline V gives CDR1 SQVTM, CDR2 ANQGSEA. The V end was cut by 1 base, the J end by 6 bases, with 16 bases between. There are 15 residues in the CDR3. The CDR3 DNA reads TGCAGCGTTGAAGTTTTTGCGGGGCTCATCAATGAGCAGTTCTTC. This encodes CSVEVFAGLINEQFF.

This clone came up a few times. This sequence joins TRBV4-1 and TRBJ2-3; tentatively, D is TRBD2 (5 bases). Trimming took 1 base from V and 2 from J, leaving 7 bases between them. Looked up from germline, CDR1 is MGHRA and CDR2 is YSYEKL. The CDR3 contains 14 residues. CDR3 in amino acids: CASSQVRDTDTQYF. CDR3 nucleotides: TGCGCCAGCAGCCAAGTCCGGGACACAGATACGCAGTATTTT.

About this clone itself: A far larger clone is only one base removed, so a read error is likely. This chain connects TRBV9 to TRBJ1-2; D possibly corresponds to TRBD1 (5 bases). This CDR3 has 14 amino acids. Germline assignment: CDR1 SGDLS and CDR2 YYNGEE. V shed 4 bases and J shed 6 bases, with 16 bases lying between them. Here the CDR3 reads CASSLRSGVNGYTF. The CDR3 coding sequence is TGTGCCAGCAGCTTGCGTTCGGGGGTTAATGGCTACACCTTC.

The chain carries TRBV6-6 and TRBJ2-5; unclear D gene. CDR3 length: 11 residues. CDR1 MNHNY and CDR2 SVGAGI come from the germline V gene (reference sequence). V was trimmed by 8 bases and J by 5 bases, leaving 9 bases between them. The CDR3 coding sequence is TGTGCCAGCGGGGTAAGGGAGACCCAGTACTTC. Translation: CASGVRETQYF.